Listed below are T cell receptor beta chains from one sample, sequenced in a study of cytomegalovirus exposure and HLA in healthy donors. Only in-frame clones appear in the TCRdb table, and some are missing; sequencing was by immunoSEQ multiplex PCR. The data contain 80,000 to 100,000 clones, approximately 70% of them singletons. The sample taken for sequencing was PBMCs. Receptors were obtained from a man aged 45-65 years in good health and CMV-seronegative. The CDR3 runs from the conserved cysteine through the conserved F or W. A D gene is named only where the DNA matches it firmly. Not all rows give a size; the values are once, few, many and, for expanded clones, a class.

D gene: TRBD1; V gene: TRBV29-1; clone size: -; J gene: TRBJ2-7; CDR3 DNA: TGCAGCGTTCCGGGACAGGCCTACGAGCAGTACTTC; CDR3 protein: CSVPGQAYEQYF
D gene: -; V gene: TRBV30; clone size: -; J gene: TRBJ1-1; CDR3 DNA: TGTGCCTGGAGTGTAATGGGGGGCACTGAAGCTTTCTTT; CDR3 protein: CAWSVMGGTEAFF
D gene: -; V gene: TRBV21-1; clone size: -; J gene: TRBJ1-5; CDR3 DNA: TGTGCCAGCAGCAAAGCGGGCCCCAGGGGGTGGTTACAGCCCCAGCATTTT; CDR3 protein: CASSKAGPRGWLQPQHF
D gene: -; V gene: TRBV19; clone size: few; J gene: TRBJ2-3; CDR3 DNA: TGTGCCAGTAGTGTGGGCCTCGCAGATACGCAGTATTTT; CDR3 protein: CASSVGLADTQYF
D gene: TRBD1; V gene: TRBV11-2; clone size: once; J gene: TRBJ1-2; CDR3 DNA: TGTGCCAGCAGCGCCGGACAGGTCTCTTTC; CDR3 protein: CASSAGQVSF
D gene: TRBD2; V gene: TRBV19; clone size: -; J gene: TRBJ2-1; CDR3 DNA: TGTGCCAGTAGTATAGGGCTAGCGGGGGGGCGGTTAGATGAGCAGTTCTTC; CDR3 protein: CASSIGLAGGRLDEQFF
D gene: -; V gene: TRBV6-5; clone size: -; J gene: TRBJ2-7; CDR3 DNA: TGTGCCAGCAGCCTCGGACAGCCGTCCTACGAGCAGTACTTC; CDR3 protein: CASSLGQPSYEQYF
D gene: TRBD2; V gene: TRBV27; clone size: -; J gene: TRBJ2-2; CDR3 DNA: TGTGCCAGCAGTTTCTCCACTAGCGGCAGTTTCACCGGGGAGCTGTTTTTT; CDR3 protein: CASSFSTSGSFTGELFF
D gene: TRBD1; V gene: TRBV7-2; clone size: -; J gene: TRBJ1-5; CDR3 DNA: TGTGCCAGCAGCTTGGGACAGGGGGCTTCTCAGCCCCAGCATTTT; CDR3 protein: CASSLGQGASQPQHF
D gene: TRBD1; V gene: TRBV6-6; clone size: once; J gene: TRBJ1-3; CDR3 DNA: TGTGCCAGCAGTTCTTCCCTCCGACAGGGTGGGGACACCATATATTTT; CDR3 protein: CASSSSLRQGGDTIYF
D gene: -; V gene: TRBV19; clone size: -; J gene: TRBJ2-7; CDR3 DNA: TGTGCCAGTAGTATAGATGCTGCAGGGATTTACGAGCAGTACTTC; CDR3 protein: CASSIDAAGIYEQYF
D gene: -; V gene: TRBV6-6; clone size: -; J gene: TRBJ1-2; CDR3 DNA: TGTGCCACTTCCCGGGGGGGGGATGAGTTAAACTATGGCTACACCTTC; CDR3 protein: CATSRGGDELNYGYTF
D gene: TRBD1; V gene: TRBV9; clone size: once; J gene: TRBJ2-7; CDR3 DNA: TGTGCCAGCAGCCCGGGACAGGGGCCCAGCTCCTACGAGCAGTACTTC; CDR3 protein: CASSPGQGPSSYEQYF
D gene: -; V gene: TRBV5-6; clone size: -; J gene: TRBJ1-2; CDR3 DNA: TGTGCCAGCAGCCGGGATTTACCCTATGGCTACACCTTC; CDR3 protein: CASSRDLPYGYTF
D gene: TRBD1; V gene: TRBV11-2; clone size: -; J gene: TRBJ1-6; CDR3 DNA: TGTGCCAGCAGCCCCGGGGGACAGTCCTATAATTCACCCCTCCACTTT; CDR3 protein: CASSPGGQSYNSPLHF
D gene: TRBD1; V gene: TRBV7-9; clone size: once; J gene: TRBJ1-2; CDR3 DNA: TGTGCCAGCAGCTTGCGGACAGGGGCTAACTATGGCTACACCTTC; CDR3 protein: CASSLRTGANYGYTF
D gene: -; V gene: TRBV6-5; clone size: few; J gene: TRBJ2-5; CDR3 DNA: TGTGCCAGCAGTTACTCTCCGACTGGACAAGAGACCCAGTACTTC; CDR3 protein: CASSYSPTGQETQYF
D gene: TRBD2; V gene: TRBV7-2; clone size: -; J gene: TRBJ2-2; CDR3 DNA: TGTGCCAGCCGGCGGGGGGGGAACACCGGGGAGCTGTTTTTT; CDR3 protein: CASRRGGNTGELFF
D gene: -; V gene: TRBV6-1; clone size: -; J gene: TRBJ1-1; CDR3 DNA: TGTGCCAGCAGTGAAGCGGGCAGAGTCAACACTGAAGCTTTCTTT; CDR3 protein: CASSEAGRVNTEAFF
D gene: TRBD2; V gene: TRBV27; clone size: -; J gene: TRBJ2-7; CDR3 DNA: TGTGCCAGCAGTTTTAGCCCGACTAGCTTAGGTTACGAGCAGTACTTC; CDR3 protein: CASSFSPTSLGYEQYF
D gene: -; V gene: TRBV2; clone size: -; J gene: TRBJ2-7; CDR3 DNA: TGTGCCAGCCTGCTCGACTACTCCCACGAGCAGTACTTC; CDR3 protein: CASLLDYSHEQYF
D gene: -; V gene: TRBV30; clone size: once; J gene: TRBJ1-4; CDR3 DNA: TGTGCCTGGAGTGTGCGTTCGGGGGTGGGTGAAAAACTGTTTTTT; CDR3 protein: CAWSVRSGVGEKLFF
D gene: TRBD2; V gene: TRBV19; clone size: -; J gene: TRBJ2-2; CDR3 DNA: TGTGCCAGTAGCGGACTAGCGAACACCGGGGAGCTGTTTTTT; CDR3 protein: CASSGLANTGELFF
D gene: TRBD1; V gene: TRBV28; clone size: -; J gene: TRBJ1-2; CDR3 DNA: TGTGCCAGCAGTTTAGTGGGACAGGGGTTGGGTGGCTACACCTTC; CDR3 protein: CASSLVGQGLGGYTF
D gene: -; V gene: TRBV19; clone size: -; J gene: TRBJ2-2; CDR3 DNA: TGTGCCAGTACCCCAGGGGGGTACACCGGGGAGCTGTTTTTT; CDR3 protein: CASTPGGYTGELFF
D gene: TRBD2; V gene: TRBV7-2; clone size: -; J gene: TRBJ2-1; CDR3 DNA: TGTGCCAGCAGCTTAGCGTTTGGGACTAGCGGGGGCAGCTCCTACAATGAGCAGTTCTTC; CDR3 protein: CASSLAFGTSGGSSYNEQFF
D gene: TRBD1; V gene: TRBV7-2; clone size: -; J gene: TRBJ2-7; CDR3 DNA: TGTGCCAGCAGCCATGGGACAGACTACGAGCAGTACTTC; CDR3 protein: CASSHGTDYEQYF
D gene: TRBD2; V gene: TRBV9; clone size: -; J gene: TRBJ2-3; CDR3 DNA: TGTGCCAGCAGCGTAGCCCTAGCGGGAGTGACAGATACGCAGTATTTT; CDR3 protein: CASSVALAGVTDTQYF